The clone carrying this T cell receptor (beta chain) was detected ten times or more. Its antigen is unknown. RNA transcripts were the template for amplifying TCR beta CDR3 regions. The primer set for the first-round RT-PCR of the TCR CDR3 was HTBI. Each CDR3 protein is one row after TCRdb ran MiXCR on the multiplex PCR reads. The table has hundreds of thousands of distinct CDR3 sequences, about 20% seen once. This sample was taken from a study of T cells in Graves' hyperthyroidism and ophthalmopathy. The study's findings and limits: Blood shared most expanded thyroid clonotypes above 0.001.

Trimming shortened V by 6 bases and J by 5 bases, and 19 bases separated the two germline ends. This CDR3 is 15 amino acids long. Germline-derived CDR1 and CDR2 are SGHAT and FQNNGV. Exclusion of patients followed from uncontrolled infection, other autoimmune disease, pregnancy or lactation. Orbital computed tomography, thyroid ultrasound, serum thyroxine and TRAb, and clinical symptoms together informed the diagnoses. The authors obtained PBMCs from 7.5 to 10 ml of fresh peripheral blood. The chain is built from TRBV11-2 and TRBJ1-1; D is perhaps TRBD1 (6 bases). The TCR sequence derives from a woman aged 70-85 years with Graves' ophthalmopathy. The material sequenced was blood. The CDR3 spells CASSPLRGARTEAFF. CDR3 DNA: TGTGCCAGCAGTCCGCTAAGGGGGGCAAGGACTGAAGCTTTCTTT.